A selection of T cell receptor beta chains follows, all from one sample in a study of cytomegalovirus exposure and HLA in healthy donors. TCRdb's table, derived via immunoSEQ multiplex PCR, lists solely in-frame clones and lacks some. The repertoire shows tens of thousands of clones; the top ten hold around 5%. The sequenced material came from PBMCs. The receptors shown here come from a girl aged 5 to 17 in good health and CMV-seropositive. Both conserved end residues are part of each CDR3. D genes are given only for firm matches.

J,D,V,DNA,CDR3
TRBJ1-2,-,TRBV5-6,TGTGCCAGCAGCTTGAGCGGGTGGGGCTACACCTTC,CASSLSGWGYTF
TRBJ1-1,-,TRBV7-2,TGTGCCAGCAGCTTGGGGGGTGGGGAGACTGAAGCTTTCTTT,CASSLGGGETEAFF
TRBJ2-5,TRBD1,TRBV15,TGTGCCACCAGCGACCGGGACAGGGGGCTAGAGACCCAGTACTTC,CATSDRDRGLETQYF
TRBJ1-1,-,TRBV5-1,TGCGCCAGCAGCTTGGGAGGAAAGACGAGCACTGAAGCTTTCTTT,CASSLGGKTSTEAFF
TRBJ2-3,-,TRBV7-2,TGTGCCAGCGGCACAAGCGGTTCGGCGCAGTATTTT,CASGTSGSAQYF
TRBJ1-2,-,TRBV15,TGTGCCACCAGCAGAGATTTGGCGGGTTCTCCTTATGGCTACACCTTC,CATSRDLAGSPYGYTF
TRBJ2-7,TRBD1,TRBV15,TGTGCCACCAGCAGAGATAGGGGGCACGCCTACGAGCAGTACTTC,CATSRDRGHAYEQYF
TRBJ1-1,-,TRBV11-3,TGTGCCAGCAGCCCAGACGGACAGACTGAAGCTTTCTTT,CASSPDGQTEAFF
TRBJ1-3,TRBD1,TRBV4-2,TGTGCCAGCAGCCCGCAAACCGTTAGACAGGGGGGGATCTCTGGAAACACCATATATTTT,CASSPQTVRQGGISGNTIYF
TRBJ2-1,-,TRBV15,TGTGCCACCAGCAGAGCTGACAATGAGCAGTTCTTC,CATSRADNEQFF
TRBJ2-7,TRBD1,TRBV6-1,TGTGCCAGCATCGACAGGGGCTTCTCCTACGAGCAGTACTTC,CASIDRGFSYEQYF
TRBJ1-5,-,TRBV27,TGTGCCAGCAGTCTGGGACTGAGCAATCAGCCCCAGCATTTT,CASSLGLSNQPQHF
TRBJ1-1,-,TRBV4-2,TGTGCCAGCAGCCAAGGAGCGCGAGGGTCCAACACTGAAGCTTTCTTT,CASSQGARGSNTEAFF
TRBJ1-2,TRBD1,TRBV7-8,TGTGCCAGCAGCTACACACGGGACAGGGGTTATGGCTACACCTTC,CASSYTRDRGYGYTF
TRBJ2-7,TRBD2,TRBV7-2,TGTGCCAGCAGCCAAACTAGCGGGGGCAACGAGCAGTACTTC,CASSQTSGGNEQYF
TRBJ2-3,-,TRBV27,TGTGCCAGCAGTTTGACGGCGGGAACAGATACGCAGTATTTT,CASSLTAGTDTQYF
TRBJ2-7,TRBD2,TRBV7-3,TGTGCCAGCAGCTCGGCGAGCGGGGGGGCCGCCTACGAGCAGTACTTC,CASSSASGGAAYEQYF
TRBJ1-2,-,TRBV28,TGTGCCAGCAGTTTTGCAGGAACGAATAACTATGGCTACACCTTC,CASSFAGTNNYGYTF
TRBJ1-5,-,TRBV29-1,TGCAGCGCTCAGACAGGCAATCAGCCCCAGCATTTT,CSAQTGNQPQHF
TRBJ1-5,-,TRBV6-1,TGTGCCAGCAGTGACTTGGCCAATCAGCCCCAGCATTTT,CASSDLANQPQHF
TRBJ2-7,-,TRBV4-1,TGCGCCAGCAGCCAAGCCCTGCCGGGAATACCTTCCTACGAGCAGTACTTC,CASSQALPGIPSYEQYF
TRBJ2-4,-,TRBV9,TGTGCCAGCAGCGTAGGGTACGGGTCCTTGGCCAAAAACATTCAGTACTTC,CASSVGYGSLAKNIQYF
TRBJ1-6,TRBD1,TRBV13,TGTGCCAGCAGCTTAGGCGCCCAGGGGGTTTCACACCTCCACTTT,CASSLGAQGVSHLHF
TRBJ2-5,TRBD1,TRBV5-1,TGCGCCAGCAGCTTGGAGACAGGGCGAGAGACCCAGTACTTC,CASSLETGRETQYF
TRBJ2-1,-,TRBV9,TGTGCCAGCAGCGTAGAACTCTCCTACAATGAGCAGTTCTTC,CASSVELSYNEQFF
TRBJ2-1,TRBD2,TRBV28,TGTGCCAGCAGTTCGTGGGCTCTAGCGGGGGCGGCCAATGAGCAGTTCTTC,CASSSWALAGAANEQFF
TRBJ1-1,-,TRBV30,TGTGCCTGGAGTGTGGGGCAGGGATCCACTGAAGCTTTCTTT,CAWSVGQGSTEAFF
TRBJ2-6,-,TRBV6-6,TGTGCCAGCAGTTATACTGGGGCCAACGTCCTGACTTTC,CASSYTGANVLTF
TRBJ1-1,-,TRBV4-2,TGTGCCAGCAGTCGACCGGGACAACCAGACACTGAAGCTTTCTTT,CASSRPGQPDTEAFF
TRBJ1-1,-,TRBV5-1,TGCGCCAGCAGCTTGGCCCTCCAGGACACTGAAGCTTTCTTT,CASSLALQDTEAFF
TRBJ1-1,-,TRBV10-3,TGTGCCACTACTCAGGATACGAACACTGAAGCTTTCTTT,CATTQDTNTEAFF
TRBJ2-5,TRBD2,TRBV4-3,TGCGCCAGCAGCCCGACTAGCGGACAAGAGACCCAGTACTTC,CASSPTSGQETQYF
TRBJ1-5,TRBD1,TRBV7-9,TGTGCCAGCAGCTTCACAGGGGTTCAGCCCCAGCATTTT,CASSFTGVQPQHF
TRBJ1-5,-,TRBV19,TGTGCCAGTAGTATTCCCGATACAATCCCCCAGCATTTT,CASSIPDTIPQHF
TRBJ2-3,-,TRBV9,TGTGCCAGCAGCGAACAGGGAGATACGCAGTATTTT,CASSEQGDTQYF
TRBJ2-1,TRBD2,TRBV4-1,TGCGCCAGCAGCCAAGGGCTAGCGGGGGGGGCCGACAATGAGCAGTTCTTC,CASSQGLAGGADNEQFF
TRBJ2-7,-,TRBV5-1,TGCGCCAGCAGCTCAGGACAGAGGGGCGAGCAGTACTTC,CASSSGQRGEQYF
TRBJ2-1,TRBD2,TRBV6-5,TGTGCCAGCAGAAATAGCGGGGAATCCTACAATGAGCAGTTCTTC,CASRNSGESYNEQFF
TRBJ1-3,TRBD1,TRBV19,TGTGCCAGTAGTATCCCTCGTCGACAGGGGGCGGGAAACACCATATATTTT,CASSIPRRQGAGNTIYF
TRBJ2-1,TRBD1,TRBV29-1,TGCAGCTCGGGAGCCGAGACAGGGGATGAGCAGTTCTTC,CSSGAETGDEQFF
TRBJ1-5,TRBD1,TRBV6-1,TGTGCCAGCGAGACAGGGATGAATCAGCCCCAGCATTTT,CASETGMNQPQHF
TRBJ2-1,-,TRBV7-3,TGTGCCAGCAGGGTCGACGGACAGAAATACAATGAGCAGTTCTTC,CASRVDGQKYNEQFF
TRBJ2-5,-,TRBV11-2,TGTGCCAGCAGCTTAGATCTGGGCGGGGGCGGAGAGACCCAGTACTTC,CASSLDLGGGGETQYF
TRBJ2-3,-,TRBV5-1,TGCGCCAGCAGCTTGGCGGGGAGCACAGATACGCAGTATTTT,CASSLAGSTDTQYF
TRBJ1-4,-,TRBV19,TGTGCCAGTAGTATGGGGCACGAGGTAGAAAAACTGTTTTTT,CASSMGHEVEKLFF
TRBJ2-1,TRBD1,TRBV9,TGTGCCAGCAGCGTAGCGGGGACAGGGGCTCATGAGCAGTTCTTC,CASSVAGTGAHEQFF
TRBJ1-6,TRBD1,TRBV4-1,TGCGCCAGCAGCCAGCAGACAGGGGATAATTCACCCCTCCACTTT,CASSQQTGDNSPLHF
TRBJ2-1,TRBD2,TRBV9,TGTGCCAGCAGCGCTCCTAGCGGGGGGGCCGACAATGAGCAGTTCTTC,CASSAPSGGADNEQFF
TRBJ2-7,TRBD2,TRBV5-4,TGTGCCAGCAGTGCGGGGGGGAGCTCCTACGAGCAGTACTTC,CASSAGGSSYEQYF
TRBJ2-1,-,TRBV6-1,TGTGCCAGCAGTGAAGATCAAGCCAATGAGCAGTTCTTC,CASSEDQANEQFF
TRBJ1-3,-,TRBV28,TGTGCCAGCCGACTCGGTGGAAACACCATATATTTT,CASRLGGNTIYF
TRBJ1-1,TRBD1,TRBV6-5,TGTGCCAGCAGTTACTATCCGGACAGGGGATACGTAGATTTCTTT,CASSYYPDRGYVDFF
TRBJ2-5,TRBD2,TRBV6-6,TGTGCCAGCAGCAGCGGGGAAGAGACCCAGTACTTC,CASSSGEETQYF
TRBJ1-1,-,TRBV7-6,TGTGCCAGCAGCTTCGCCCCCGGGACAACCATGAACACTGAAGCTTTCTTT,CASSFAPGTTMNTEAFF
TRBJ1-5,-,TRBV13,TGTGCCAGCAGCCATCCGGGGGAGCCCCAGCATTTT,CASSHPGEPQHF